This T cell receptor beta chain is drawn from a study of shared clonotypes between healthy human individuals. Each PCR replicate from the sorted subsets contained around 0.2 ug DNA, which is 25,000 to 30,000 T cell genomes. Using immunoSEQ multiplex PCR, the repertoire was profiled, and TCRdb retains in-frame clones only, with some absent. This sample has around 2.1 million clones, with more than 90% found just once. CDR1 is ENHRY and CDR2 is SYGVKD in the germline V gene. This CDR3 spans 13 amino acids. Trimming left V 8 bases short and J 2 bases short, with 12 bases between. This TCR derives from a man aged 18 to 29 in good health. Source material: naive CD4+ T cells sorted from blood. The subset was: CD45RA+ positively selected. V is TRBV10-3 and J is TRBJ1-1, with D maybe TRBD1 (5 bases). CDR3 in DNA: TGTGCCATCGTAAACAGGCCCAACACTGAAGCTTTCTTT. It yields the protein CAIVNRPNTEAFF.